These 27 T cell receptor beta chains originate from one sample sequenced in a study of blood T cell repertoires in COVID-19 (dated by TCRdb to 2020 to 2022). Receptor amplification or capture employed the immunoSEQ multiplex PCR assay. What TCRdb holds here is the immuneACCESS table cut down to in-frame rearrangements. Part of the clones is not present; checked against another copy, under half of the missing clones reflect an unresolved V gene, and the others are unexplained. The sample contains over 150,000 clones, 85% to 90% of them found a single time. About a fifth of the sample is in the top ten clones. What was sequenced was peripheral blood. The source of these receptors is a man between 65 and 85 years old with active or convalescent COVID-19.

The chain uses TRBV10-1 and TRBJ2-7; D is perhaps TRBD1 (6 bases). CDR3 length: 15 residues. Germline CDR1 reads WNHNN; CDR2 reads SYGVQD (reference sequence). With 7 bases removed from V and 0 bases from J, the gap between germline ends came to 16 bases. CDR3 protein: CASIHGQTNSYEQYF. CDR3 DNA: TGCGCCAGCATACATGGACAGACCAACTCCTACGAGCAGTACTTC.

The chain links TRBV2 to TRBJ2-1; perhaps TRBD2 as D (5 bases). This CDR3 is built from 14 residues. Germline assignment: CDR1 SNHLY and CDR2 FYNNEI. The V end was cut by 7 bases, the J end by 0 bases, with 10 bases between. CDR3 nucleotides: TGTGCCAGCAAGACGGGGAGCTCCTACAATGAGCAGTTCTTC. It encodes CASKTGSSYNEQFF.

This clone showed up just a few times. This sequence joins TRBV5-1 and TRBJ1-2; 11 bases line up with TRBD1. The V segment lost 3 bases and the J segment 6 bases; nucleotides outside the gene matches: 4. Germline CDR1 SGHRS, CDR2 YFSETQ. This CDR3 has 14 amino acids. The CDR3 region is CASSWDRGYDGYTF. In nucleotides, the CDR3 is TGCGCCAGCAGCTGGGACAGGGGGTATGATGGCTACACCTTC. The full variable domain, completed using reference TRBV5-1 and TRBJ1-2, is KAGVTQTPRYLIKTRGQQVTLSCSPISGHRSVSWYQQTPGQGLQFLFEYFSETQRNKGNFPGRFSGRQFSNSRSEMNVSTLELGDSALYLCASSWDRGYDGYTFGSGTRLTVV.

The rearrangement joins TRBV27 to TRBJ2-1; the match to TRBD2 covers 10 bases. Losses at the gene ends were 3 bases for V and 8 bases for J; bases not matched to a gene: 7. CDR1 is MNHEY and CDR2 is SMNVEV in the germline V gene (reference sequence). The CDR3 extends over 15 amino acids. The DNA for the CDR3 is TGTGCCAGCAGTTTCGCAAGCGGGAGGGCCGATGAGCAGTTCTTC. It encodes CASSFASGRADEQFF.

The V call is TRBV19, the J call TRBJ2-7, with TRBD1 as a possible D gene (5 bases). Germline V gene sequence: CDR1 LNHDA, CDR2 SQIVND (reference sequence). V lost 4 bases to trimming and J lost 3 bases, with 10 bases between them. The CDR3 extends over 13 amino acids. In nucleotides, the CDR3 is TGTGCCAGTAGTAGGACACTAAACTACGAGCAGTACTTC. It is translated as CASSRTLNYEQYF.

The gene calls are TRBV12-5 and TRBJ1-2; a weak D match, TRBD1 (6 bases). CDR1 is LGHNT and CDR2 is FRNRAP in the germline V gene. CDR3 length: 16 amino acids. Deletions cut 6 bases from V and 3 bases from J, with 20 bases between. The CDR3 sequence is CASGEAGTLSDYGYTF. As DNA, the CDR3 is TGTGCTAGTGGCGAAGCCGGGACACTTTCCGACTATGGCTACACCTTC.

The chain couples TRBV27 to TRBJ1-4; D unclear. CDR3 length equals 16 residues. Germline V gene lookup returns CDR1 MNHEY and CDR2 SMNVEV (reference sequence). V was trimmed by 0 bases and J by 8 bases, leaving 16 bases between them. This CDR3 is CASSLSIRTSWEKLFF. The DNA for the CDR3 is TGTGCCAGCAGTTTATCGATCCGTACGAGCTGGGAAAAACTGTTTTTT.

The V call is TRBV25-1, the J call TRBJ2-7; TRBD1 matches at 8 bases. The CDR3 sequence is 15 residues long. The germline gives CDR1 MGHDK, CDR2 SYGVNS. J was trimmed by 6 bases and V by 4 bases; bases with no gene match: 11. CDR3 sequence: CASSGAGTGSPEQYF. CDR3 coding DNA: TGTGCCAGCAGTGGAGCCGGGACAGGATCCCCCGAGCAGTACTTC.

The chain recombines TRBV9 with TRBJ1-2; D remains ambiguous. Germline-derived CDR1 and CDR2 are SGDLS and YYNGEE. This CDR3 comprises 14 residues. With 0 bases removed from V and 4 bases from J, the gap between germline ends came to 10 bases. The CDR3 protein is CASSVDLGSYGYTF. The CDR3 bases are TGTGCCAGCAGCGTAGATTTGGGGAGCTATGGCTACACCTTC.

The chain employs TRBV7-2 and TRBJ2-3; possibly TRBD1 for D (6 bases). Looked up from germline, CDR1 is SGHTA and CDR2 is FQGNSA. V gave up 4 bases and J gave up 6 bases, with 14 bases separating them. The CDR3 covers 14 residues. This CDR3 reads CASSSRQDADTQYF. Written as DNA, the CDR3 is TGTGCCAGCAGCTCGCGACAGGACGCGGATACGCAGTATTTT.

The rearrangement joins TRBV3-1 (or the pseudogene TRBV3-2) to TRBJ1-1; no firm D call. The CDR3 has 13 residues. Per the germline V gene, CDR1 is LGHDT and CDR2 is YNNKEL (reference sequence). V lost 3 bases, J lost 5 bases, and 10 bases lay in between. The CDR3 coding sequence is TGTGCCAGCAGCCATTCTCCCGGGACTGAAGCTTTCTTT. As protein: CASSHSPGTEAFF.

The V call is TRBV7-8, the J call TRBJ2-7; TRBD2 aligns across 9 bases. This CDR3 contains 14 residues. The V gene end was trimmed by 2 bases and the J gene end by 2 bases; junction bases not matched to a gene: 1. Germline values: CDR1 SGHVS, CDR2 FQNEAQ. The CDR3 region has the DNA TGTGCCAGCAGCTTACTAGCGGGAACCTACGAGCAGTACTTC. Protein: CASSLLAGTYEQYF.

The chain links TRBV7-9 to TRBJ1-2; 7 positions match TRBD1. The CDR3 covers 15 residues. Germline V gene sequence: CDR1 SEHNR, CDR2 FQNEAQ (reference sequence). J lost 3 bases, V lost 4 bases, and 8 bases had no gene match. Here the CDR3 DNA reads TGTGCCAGCAGCTGGCTCGACAGGGTGGACTATGGCTACACCTTC. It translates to CASSWLDRVDYGYTF.

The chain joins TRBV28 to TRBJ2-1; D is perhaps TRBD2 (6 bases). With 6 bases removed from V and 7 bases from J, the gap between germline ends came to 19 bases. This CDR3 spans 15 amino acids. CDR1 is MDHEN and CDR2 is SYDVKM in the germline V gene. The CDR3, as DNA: TGTGCCAGCAGCAACCGGGGAAACGGGGGAAATGAGCAGTTCTTC. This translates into CASSNRGNGGNEQFF. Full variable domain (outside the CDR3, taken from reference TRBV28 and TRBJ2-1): DVKVTQSSRYLVKRTGEKVFLECVQDMDHENMFWYRQDPGLGLRLIYFSYDVKMKEKGDIPEGYSVSREKKERFSLILESASTNQTSMYLCASSNRGNGGNEQFFGPGTRLTVL.

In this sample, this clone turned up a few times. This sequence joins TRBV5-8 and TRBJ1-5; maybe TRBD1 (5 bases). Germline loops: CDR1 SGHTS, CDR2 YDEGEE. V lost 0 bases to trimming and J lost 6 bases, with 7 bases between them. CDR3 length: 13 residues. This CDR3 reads CASSLEGLQPQHF. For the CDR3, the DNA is TGTGCCAGCAGCTTGGAGGGGCTTCAGCCCCAGCATTTT.

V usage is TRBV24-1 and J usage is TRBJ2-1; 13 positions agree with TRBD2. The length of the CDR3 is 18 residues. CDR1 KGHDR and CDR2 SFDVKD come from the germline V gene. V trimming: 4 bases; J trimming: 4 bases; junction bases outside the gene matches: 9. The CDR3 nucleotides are TGTGCCACCAGTGACGCTAACCGACTAGCGGGAGGTTACAATGAGCAGTTCTTC. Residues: CATSDANRLAGGYNEQFF.

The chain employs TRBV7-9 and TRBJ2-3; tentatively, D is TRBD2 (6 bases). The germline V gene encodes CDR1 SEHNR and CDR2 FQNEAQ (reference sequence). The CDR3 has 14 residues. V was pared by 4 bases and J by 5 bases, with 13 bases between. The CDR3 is CASSSSGGGDTQYF. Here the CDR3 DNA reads TGTGCCAGCAGCTCGAGTGGGGGAGGAGATACGCAGTATTTT.

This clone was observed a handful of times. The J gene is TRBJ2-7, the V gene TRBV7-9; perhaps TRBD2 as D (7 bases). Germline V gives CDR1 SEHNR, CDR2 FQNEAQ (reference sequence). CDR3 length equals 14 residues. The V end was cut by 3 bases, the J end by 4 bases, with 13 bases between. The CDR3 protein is CASSFAGARYEQYF. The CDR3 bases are TGTGCCAGCAGCTTCGCGGGGGCGCGTTACGAGCAGTACTTC.

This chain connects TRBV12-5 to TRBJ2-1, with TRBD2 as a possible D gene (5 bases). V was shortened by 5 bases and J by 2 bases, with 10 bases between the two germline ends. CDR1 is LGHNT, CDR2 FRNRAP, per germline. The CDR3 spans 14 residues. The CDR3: CASGGETTYNEQFF. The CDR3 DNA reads TGTGCTAGTGGTGGCGAGACTACCTACAATGAGCAGTTCTTC.

This CDR3 reads CASSPEWAFQETQYF. As DNA, the CDR3 is TGTGCCAGCAGCCCGGAATGGGCCTTCCAAGAGACCCAGTACTTC. V and J are TRBV7-8 and TRBJ2-5; D uncertain. Trimming took 5 bases from V and 1 from J, leaving 14 bases between them. Germline V gives CDR1 SGHVS, CDR2 FQNEAQ. The CDR3 length is 15 residues. Full variable domain (missing parts from reference TRBV7-8 and TRBJ2-5): GAGVSQSPRYKVAKRGQDVALRCDPISGHVSLFWYQQALGQGPEFLTYFQNEAQLDKSGLPSDRFFAERPEGSVSTLKIQRTQQEDSAVYLCASSPEWAFQETQYFGPGTRLLVL.

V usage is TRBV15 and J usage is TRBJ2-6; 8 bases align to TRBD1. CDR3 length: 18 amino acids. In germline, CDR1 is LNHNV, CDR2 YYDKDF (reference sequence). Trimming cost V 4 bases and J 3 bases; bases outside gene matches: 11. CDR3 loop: CATSTPQGRGHGANVLTF. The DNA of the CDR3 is TGTGCCACCAGCACACCCCAGGGCAGGGGGCATGGGGCCAACGTCCTGACTTTC. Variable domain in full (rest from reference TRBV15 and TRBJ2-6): DAMVIQNPRYQVTQFGKPVTLSCSQTLNHNVMYWYQQKSSQAPKLLFHYYDKDFNNEADTPDNFQSRRPNTSFCFLDIRSPGLGDTAMYLCATSTPQGRGHGANVLTFGAGSRLTVL.

The CDR3 nucleotides read TGTGCCAGCAGCGAGGGACAAACTAACTATGGCTACACCTTC. It codes for CASSEGQTNYGYTF. This chain joins TRBV6-5 and TRBJ1-2; a possible D gene is TRBD1 (6 bases). Germline V gives CDR1 MNHEY, CDR2 SVGAGI. V was clipped by 6 bases and J by 0 bases, with 11 bases between them. The length of the CDR3 is 14 residues.

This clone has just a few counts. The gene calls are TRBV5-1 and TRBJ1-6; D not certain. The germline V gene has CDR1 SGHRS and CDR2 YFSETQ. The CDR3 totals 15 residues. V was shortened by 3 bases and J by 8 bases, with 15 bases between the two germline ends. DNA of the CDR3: TGCGCCAGCAGCTACTCGGGCCCCGGGGATTCACCCCTCCACTTT. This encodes CASSYSGPGDSPLHF.

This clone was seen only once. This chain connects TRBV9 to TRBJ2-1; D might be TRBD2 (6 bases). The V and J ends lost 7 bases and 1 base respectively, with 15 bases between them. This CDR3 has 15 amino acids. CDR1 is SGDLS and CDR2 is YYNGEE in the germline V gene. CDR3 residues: CASSDGGGSYNEQFF. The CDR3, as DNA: TGTGCCAGCTCGGACGGGGGAGGATCCTACAATGAGCAGTTCTTC.

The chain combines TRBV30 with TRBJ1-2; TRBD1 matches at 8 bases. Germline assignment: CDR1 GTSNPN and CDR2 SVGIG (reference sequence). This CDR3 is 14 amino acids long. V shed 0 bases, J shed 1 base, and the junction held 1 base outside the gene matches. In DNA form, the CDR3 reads TGTGCCTGGAGTGTACAGGGGGTTAACTATGGCTACACCTTC. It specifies CAWSVQGVNYGYTF.

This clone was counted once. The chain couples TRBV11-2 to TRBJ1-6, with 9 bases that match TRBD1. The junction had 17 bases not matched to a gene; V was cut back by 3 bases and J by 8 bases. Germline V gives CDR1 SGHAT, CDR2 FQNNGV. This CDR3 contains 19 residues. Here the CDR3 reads CASSLEGPGTGINHSPLHF. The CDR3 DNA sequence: TGTGCCAGCAGCTTGGAGGGTCCGGGGACAGGGATTAATCATTCACCCCTCCACTTT.

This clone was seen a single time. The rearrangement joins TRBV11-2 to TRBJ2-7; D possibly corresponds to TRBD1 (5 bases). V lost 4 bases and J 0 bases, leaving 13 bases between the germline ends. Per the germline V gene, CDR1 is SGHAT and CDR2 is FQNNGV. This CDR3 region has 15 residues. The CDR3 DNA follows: TGTGCCAGCAGCTCCCTCCGCAGGGTCTCCTACGAGCAGTACTTC. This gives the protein CASSSLRRVSYEQYF.